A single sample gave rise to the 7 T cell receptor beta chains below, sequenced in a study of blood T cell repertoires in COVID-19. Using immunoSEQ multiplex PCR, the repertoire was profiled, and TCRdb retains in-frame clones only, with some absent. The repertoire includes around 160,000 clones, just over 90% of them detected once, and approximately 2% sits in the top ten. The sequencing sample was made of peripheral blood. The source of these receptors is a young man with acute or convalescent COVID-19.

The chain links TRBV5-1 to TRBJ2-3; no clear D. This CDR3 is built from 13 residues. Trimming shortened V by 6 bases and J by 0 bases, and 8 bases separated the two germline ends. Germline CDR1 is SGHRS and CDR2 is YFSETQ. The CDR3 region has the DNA TGCGCCAGCACCCCCCTCAGCACAGATACGCAGTATTTT. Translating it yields CASTPLSTDTQYF.

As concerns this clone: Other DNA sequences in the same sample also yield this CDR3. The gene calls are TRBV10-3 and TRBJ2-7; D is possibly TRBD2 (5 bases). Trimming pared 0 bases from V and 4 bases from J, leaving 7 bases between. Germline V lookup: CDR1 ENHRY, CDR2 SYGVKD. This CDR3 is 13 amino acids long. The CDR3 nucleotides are TGTGCCATCAGTGAGTCGTGGGAGTACGAGCAGTACTTC. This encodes CAISESWEYEQYF.

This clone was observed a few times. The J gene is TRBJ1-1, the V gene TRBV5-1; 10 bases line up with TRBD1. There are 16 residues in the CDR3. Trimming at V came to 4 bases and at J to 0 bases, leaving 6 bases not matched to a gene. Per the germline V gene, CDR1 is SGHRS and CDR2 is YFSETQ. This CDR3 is CASSTPTGGLNTEAFF. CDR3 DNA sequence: TGCGCCAGCAGCACCCCGACAGGGGGCCTGAACACTGAAGCTTTCTTT. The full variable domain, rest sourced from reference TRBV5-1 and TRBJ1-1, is KAGVTQTPRYLIKTRGQQVTLSCSPISGHRSVSWYQQTPGQGLQFLFEYFSETQRNKGNFPGRFSGRQFSNSRSEMNVSTLELGDSALYLCASSTPTGGLNTEAFFGQGTRLTVV.

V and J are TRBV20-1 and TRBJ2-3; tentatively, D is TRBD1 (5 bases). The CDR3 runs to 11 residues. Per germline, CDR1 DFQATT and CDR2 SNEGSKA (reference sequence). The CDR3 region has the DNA TGCAGCGCAGGGTTCGCAGATACGCAGTATTTT. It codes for CSAGFADTQYF.

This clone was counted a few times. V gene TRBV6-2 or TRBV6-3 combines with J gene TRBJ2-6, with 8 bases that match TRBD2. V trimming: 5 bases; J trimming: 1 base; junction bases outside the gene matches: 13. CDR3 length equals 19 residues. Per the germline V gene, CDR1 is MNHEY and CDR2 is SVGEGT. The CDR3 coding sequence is TGTGCCAGCAGTCAACTCCCGGGACTAGGGAGGTCTGGGGCCAACGTCCTGACTTTC. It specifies CASSQLPGLGRSGANVLTF.

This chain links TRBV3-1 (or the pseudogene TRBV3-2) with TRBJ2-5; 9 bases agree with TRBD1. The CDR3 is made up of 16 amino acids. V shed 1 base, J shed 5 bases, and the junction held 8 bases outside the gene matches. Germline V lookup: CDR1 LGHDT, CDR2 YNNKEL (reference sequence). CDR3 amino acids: CASSQVWTGVSETQYF. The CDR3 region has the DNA TGTGCCAGCAGCCAAGTATGGACAGGGGTGTCGGAGACCCAGTACTTC.

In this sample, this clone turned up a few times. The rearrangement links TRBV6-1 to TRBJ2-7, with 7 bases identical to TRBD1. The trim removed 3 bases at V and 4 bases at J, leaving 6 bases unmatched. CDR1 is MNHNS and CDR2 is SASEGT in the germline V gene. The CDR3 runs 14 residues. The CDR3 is CASSETGSIYEQYF. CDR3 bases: TGTGCCAGCAGTGAGACAGGGTCGATATACGAGCAGTACTTC.